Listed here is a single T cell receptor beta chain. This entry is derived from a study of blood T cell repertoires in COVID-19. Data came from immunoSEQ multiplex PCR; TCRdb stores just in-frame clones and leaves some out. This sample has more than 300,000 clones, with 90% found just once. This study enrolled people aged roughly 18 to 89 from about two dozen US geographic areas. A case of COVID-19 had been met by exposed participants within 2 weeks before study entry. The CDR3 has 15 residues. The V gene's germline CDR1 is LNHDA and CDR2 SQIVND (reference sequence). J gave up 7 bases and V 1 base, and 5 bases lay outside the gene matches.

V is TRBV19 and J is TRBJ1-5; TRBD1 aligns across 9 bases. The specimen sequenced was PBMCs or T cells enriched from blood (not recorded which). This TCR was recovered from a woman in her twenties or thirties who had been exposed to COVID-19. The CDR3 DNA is TGTGCCAGTAGTATAGTGGACAGGGGCAGACAGCCCCAGCATTTT. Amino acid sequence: CASSIVDRGRQPQHF. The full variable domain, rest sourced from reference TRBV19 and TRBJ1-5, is DGGITQSPKYLFRKEGQNVTLSCEQNLNHDAMYWYRQDPGQGLRLIYYSQIVNDFQKGDIAEGYSVSREKKESFPLTVTSAQKNPTAFYLCASSIVDRGRQPQHFGDGTRLSIL.